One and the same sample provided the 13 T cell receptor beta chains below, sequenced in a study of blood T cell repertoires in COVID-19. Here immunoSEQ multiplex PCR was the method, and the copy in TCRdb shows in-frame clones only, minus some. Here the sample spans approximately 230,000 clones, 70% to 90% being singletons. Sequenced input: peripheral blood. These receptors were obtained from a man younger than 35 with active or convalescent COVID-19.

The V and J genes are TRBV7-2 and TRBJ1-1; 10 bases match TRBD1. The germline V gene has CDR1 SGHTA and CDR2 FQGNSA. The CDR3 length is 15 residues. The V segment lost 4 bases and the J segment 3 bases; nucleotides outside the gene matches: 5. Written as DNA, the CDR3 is TGTGCCAGCAGCTCAAGGACAGGGGGGTACACTGAAGCTTTCTTT. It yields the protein CASSSRTGGYTEAFF.

The chain's CDR3 is CASSFRDRPGYTF. Written as DNA, the CDR3 is TGTGCCAGCAGTTTTCGGGATCGGCCTGGCTACACCTTC. The genes are TRBV27 and TRBJ1-2, with D hard to call. V gave up 3 bases and J gave up 7 bases, with 12 bases separating them. Looked up from germline, CDR1 is MNHEY and CDR2 is SMNVEV (reference sequence). There are 13 residues in the CDR3.

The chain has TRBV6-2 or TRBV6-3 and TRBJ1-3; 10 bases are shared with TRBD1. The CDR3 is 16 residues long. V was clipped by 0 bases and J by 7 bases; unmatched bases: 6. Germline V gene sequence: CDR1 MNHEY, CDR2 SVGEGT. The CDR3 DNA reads TGTGCCAGCAGTTACTCGCAACCGGGACAGGGGAACACCATATATTTT. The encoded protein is CASSYSQPGQGNTIYF.

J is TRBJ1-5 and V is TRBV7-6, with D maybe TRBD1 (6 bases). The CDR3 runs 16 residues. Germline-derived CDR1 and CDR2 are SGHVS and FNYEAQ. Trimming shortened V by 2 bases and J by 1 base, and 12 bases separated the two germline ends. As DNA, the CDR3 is TGTGCCAGCAGCTTACGAAGGACAGAGAGCAATCAGCCCCAGCATTTT. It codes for CASSLRRTESNQPQHF.

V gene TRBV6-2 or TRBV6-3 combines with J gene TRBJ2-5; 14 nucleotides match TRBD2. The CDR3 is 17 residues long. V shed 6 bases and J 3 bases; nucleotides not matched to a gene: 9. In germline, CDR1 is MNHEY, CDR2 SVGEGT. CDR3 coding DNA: TGTGCCAGCAGCCCGGGACTAGCGGGGGAATGGGAAGAGACCCAGTACTTC. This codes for CASSPGLAGEWEETQYF.

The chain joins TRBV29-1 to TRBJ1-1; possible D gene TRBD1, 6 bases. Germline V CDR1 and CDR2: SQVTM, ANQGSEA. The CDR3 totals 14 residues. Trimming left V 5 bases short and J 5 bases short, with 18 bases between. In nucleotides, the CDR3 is TGCAGCGTTTCGGTACAGGGAGGGTGGACTGAAGCTTTCTTT. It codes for CSVSVQGGWTEAFF.

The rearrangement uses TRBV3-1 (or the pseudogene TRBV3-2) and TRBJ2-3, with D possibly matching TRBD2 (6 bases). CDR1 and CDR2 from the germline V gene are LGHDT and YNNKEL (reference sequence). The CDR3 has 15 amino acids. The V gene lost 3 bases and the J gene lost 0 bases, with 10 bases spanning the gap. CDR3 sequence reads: CASSQSGPSTDTQYF. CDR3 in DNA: TGTGCCAGCAGCCAGAGCGGGCCTAGCACAGATACGCAGTATTTT.

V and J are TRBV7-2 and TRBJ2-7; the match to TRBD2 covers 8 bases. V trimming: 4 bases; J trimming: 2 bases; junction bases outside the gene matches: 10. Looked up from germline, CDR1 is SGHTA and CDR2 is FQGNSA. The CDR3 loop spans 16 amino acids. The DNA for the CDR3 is TGTGCCAGCAGCTCAATGATAGCGGGGTCGACCTACGAGCAGTACTTC. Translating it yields CASSSMIAGSTYEQYF.

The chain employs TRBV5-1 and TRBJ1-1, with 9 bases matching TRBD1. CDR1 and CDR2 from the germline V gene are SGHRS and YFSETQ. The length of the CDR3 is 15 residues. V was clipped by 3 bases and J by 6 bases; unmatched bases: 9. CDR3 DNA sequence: TGCGCCAGCAGCTCTGGACAGGGGTCTCCTCCTGAAGCTTTCTTT. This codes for CASSSGQGSPPEAFF.

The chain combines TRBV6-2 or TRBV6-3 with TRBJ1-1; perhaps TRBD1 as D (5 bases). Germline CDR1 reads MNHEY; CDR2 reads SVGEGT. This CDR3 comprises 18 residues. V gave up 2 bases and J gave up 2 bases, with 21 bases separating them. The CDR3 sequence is CASSYPGGLTGGNTEAFF. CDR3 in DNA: TGTGCCAGCAGTTACCCGGGAGGCCTCACCGGGGGAAACACTGAAGCTTTCTTT.

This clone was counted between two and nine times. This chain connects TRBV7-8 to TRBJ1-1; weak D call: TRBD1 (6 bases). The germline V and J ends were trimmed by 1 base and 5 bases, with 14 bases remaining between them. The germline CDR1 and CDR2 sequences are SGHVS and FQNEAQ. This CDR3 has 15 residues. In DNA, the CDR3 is TGTGCCAGCAGCTTAGTTGGGGGGGCAGGGACTGAAGCTTTCTTT. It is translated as CASSLVGGAGTEAFF.

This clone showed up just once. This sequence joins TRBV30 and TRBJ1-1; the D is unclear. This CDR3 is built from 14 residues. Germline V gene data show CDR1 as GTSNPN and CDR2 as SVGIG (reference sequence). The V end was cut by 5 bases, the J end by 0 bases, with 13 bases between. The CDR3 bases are TGTGCCTGGGGGAGCCCGCGCATGAACACTGAAGCTTTCTTT. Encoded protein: CAWGSPRMNTEAFF.

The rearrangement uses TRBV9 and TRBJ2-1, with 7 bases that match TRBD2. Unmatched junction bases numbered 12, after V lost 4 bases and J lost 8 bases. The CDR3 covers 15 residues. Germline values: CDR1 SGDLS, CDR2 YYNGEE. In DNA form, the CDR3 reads TGTGCCAGCAGCCCCCACTCCCAGACTAGCCATGAGCAGTTCTTC. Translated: CASSPHSQTSHEQFF.